This T cell receptor (beta chain) was observed in a study of response to subunit inactivated influenza vaccine. General observations from the study: It was suggested by the authors that few new T cells are recruited by each seasonal influenza vaccination.

Between the trimmed V and J ends, which lost 5 bases and 3 bases, there was a span of 26 bases. The CDR3 length is 18 residues. Germline values: CDR1 MNHEY, CDR2 SMNVEV (reference sequence). As regards this clonotype: Its antigen is still unknown.

TCRdb used MiXCR to reprocess the RT-PCR reads, holding one entry per CDR3 protein. The sample holds about 190,000 distinct CDR3 sequences; about an eighth are singletons and the top ten take about 28%. The chain links TRBV27 to TRBJ2-7; D may be TRBD1 (6 bases). Sequencing was performed on CD8+ T cells sorted from PBMCs, taken roughly 5 days after vaccination. This TCR was recovered from a man over 45 who received an inactivated influenza vaccine. CDR3 protein: CASSLAGPFGTTYYEQYF. DNA of the CDR3: TGTGCCAGCAGTCTGGCAGGCCCGTTCGGGACAACATACTACGAGCAGTACTTC.